Listed below are T cell receptor beta chains from one sample, sequenced in a study of T cell repertoires in cytomegalovirus infection. TCRdb redid the calling of the reads with MiXCR, one entry per CDR3 protein. The sample carries about 530,000 distinct CDR3 sequences, approximately 26% recorded once. Sequenced input: PBMCs. These receptors were obtained from a human donor in good health (CMV status not recorded). Some clones in this sample may be carry-over from other donors' samples. CDR3s include the opening cysteine and the closing phenylalanine or tryptophan. Each record gives: D gene, V gene, clone size, J gene, CDR3 protein, CDR3 DNA. A D gene is named only where the DNA matches it firmly. Only part of the rows carry a size: once, few, many, or a class if the clone is expanded.

TRBD2	TRBV5-1	NA	TRBJ2-1	CASSLAPRGGSYNEQFF	TGCGCCAGCAGCTTGGCCCCGCGGGGGGGCTCCTACAATGAGCAGTTCTTC
NA	TRBV7-2	many	TRBJ2-3	CASSLEVLTDTQYF	TGTGCCAGCAGCTTAGAAGTATTAACAGATACGCAGTATTTT
NA	TRBV30	NA	TRBJ2-3	CAWSVRPSTDTQYF	TGTGCCTGGAGTGTACGTCCTAGCACAGATACGCAGTATTTT
NA	TRBV4-1	NA	TRBJ2-7	CASSQAQGGSYEQYF	TGCGCCAGCAGCCAAGCCCAGGGTGGGTCCTACGAGCAGTACTTC
TRBD1	TRBV13	few	TRBJ1-1	CASSLEGAVWTEAFF	TGTGCCAGCAGCTTAGAGGGGGCGGTGTGGACTGAAGCTTTCTTT
TRBD1	TRBV6-2/TRBV6-3	NA	TRBJ1-5	CASSYSGAGGWQPQHF	TGTGCCAGCAGTTACTCGGGGGCAGGGGGCTGGCAGCCCCAGCATTTT
TRBD1	TRBV6-2/TRBV6-3	NA	TRBJ2-5	CASSPTGLKETQYF	TGTGCCAGCAGCCCGACAGGGTTAAAGGAGACCCAGTACTTC
NA	TRBV20-1	few	TRBJ1-1	CSARGLPGGTEAFF	TGCAGTGCTAGAGGCCTACCTGGGGGCACTGAAGCTTTCTTT
NA	TRBV7-2	many	TRBJ2-5	CASSLFVGATRRETQYF	TGTGCCAGCAGCTTATTCGTCGGGGCAACCCGGAGGGAGACCCAGTACTTC
NA	TRBV28	NA	TRBJ1-2	CASFQPGGCTF	TGTGCCAGCTTCCAACCGGGTGGCTGCACCTTC
NA	TRBV7-8	many	TRBJ2-1	CASSLGALSSYNEQFF	TGTGCCAGCAGCCTGGGGGCGTTGAGCTCCTACAATGAGCAGTTCTTC
NA	TRBV7-8	NA	TRBJ2-1	CASSLALTGAPTRLFF	TGTGCCAGCAGCTTAGCTTTAACGGGAGCCCCCACTCGACTGTTCTTC
NA	TRBV29-1	few	TRBJ2-3	CSALGATSTDTQYF	TGCAGCGCTCTGGGGGCCACTAGCACAGATACGCAGTATTTT
TRBD2	TRBV7-2	many	TRBJ2-3	CASSLSLTSGMTDTQYF	TGTGCCAGCAGCTTAAGTTTGACTAGCGGGATGACAGATACGCAGTATTTT
TRBD2	TRBV2	NA	TRBJ2-3	CASRERELENTQYF	TGTGCCAGCAGAGAGCGGGAGTTGGAAAATACGCAGTATTTT
TRBD2	TRBV27	NA	TRBJ2-3	CASSLSGSGTDTQYF	TGTGCCAGCAGCCTTAGCGGGAGTGGCACAGATACGCAGTATTTT
NA	TRBV7-9	NA	TRBJ1-1	CASSTNRGTAPDTEAFF	TGTGCCAGCAGCACCAACCGCGGCACAGCCCCTGACACTGAAGCTTTCTTT
TRBD1	TRBV10-3	NA	TRBJ1-1	CAIRIPGQMTEAFF	TGTGCCATCAGGATTCCGGGACAGATGACTGAAGCTTTCTTT
NA	TRBV12-3/TRBV12-4	once	TRBJ2-1	CASSHGLQESNEQFF	TGTGCCAGCAGTCACGGACTTCAGGAAAGCAATGAGCAGTTCTTC
NA	TRBV27	few	TRBJ2-7	CASSPRGRTYEQYF	TGTGCCAGCAGCCCCCGCGGACGGACCTACGAGCAGTACTTC
NA	TRBV28	many	TRBJ1-2	CASSLLGYYGYTF	TGTGCCAGCAGTTTACTGGGGTACTATGGCTACACCTTC
NA	TRBV7-9	NA	TRBJ1-4	CASNAGTHNEKLFF	TGTGCCAGCAATGCCGGGACGCATAATGAAAAACTGTTTTTT
NA	TRBV7-2	many	TRBJ1-6	CASSSSNSPLHF	TGTGCCAGCAGCTCCTCCAATTCACCCCTCCACTTT
TRBD2	TRBV20-1	NA	TRBJ2-1	CSGGSGSRNEQFF	TGCAGTGGAGGTAGCGGGAGTAGAAATGAGCAGTTCTTC
TRBD2	TRBV7-2	few	TRBJ2-3	CASTPSMREAPTDTQYF	TGTGCCAGCACCCCATCGATGCGGGAGGCCCCCACAGATACGCAGTATTTT
NA	TRBV7-9	NA	TRBJ2-2	CASSSLEGRTVAGELFF	TGTGCCAGCAGCTCCCTAGAAGGGCGTACAGTTGCCGGGGAGCTGTTTTTT
NA	TRBV20-1	NA	TRBJ2-5	CSARDSLQETQYF	TGCAGTGCTAGGGACAGCCTCCAAGAGACCCAGTACTTC
NA	TRBV27	NA	TRBJ2-4	CASSLTGPNRHDVQYF	TGTGCCAGCAGTTTAACAGGGCCCAACAGGCATGATGTTCAGTACTTC
NA	TRBV27	few	TRBJ2-1	CASSLSLANEQFF	TGTGCCAGCAGTTTATCGCTAGCGAATGAGCAGTTCTTC
NA	TRBV10-3	NA	TRBJ1-1	CAASSRQESEAFF	TGTGCCGCCTCGTCGAGACAGGAGTCTGAAGCTTTCTTT
TRBD2	TRBV9	NA	TRBJ2-1	CASSRLTSGVRNEQFF	TGTGCCAGCAGCCGCTTGACTAGCGGGGTTAGGAATGAGCAGTTCTTC
NA	TRBV7-2	many	TRBJ1-1	CASSPQQGRNTEAFF	TGTGCCAGCAGCCCCCAACAGGGTCGCAACACTGAAGCTTTCTTT
NA	TRBV14	few	TRBJ1-1	CASSLQLGGTEAFF	TGTGCCAGCAGCCTACAGTTGGGGGGAACTGAAGCTTTCTTT
NA	TRBV6-1	NA	TRBJ1-5	CASSVNRVTQHF	TGTGCCAGCAGCGTTAACAGGGTTACCCAGCATTTT
NA	TRBV19	NA	TRBJ2-1	CASSGLHLDEQFF	TGTGCCAGTAGCGGACTCCATCTGGATGAGCAGTTCTTC
NA	TRBV12-3/TRBV12-4	few	TRBJ1-1	CASTQGRALGEAFF	TGTGCCAGCACCCAGGGACGGGCGTTAGGTGAAGCTTTCTTT
TRBD1	TRBV19	NA	TRBJ1-1	CASTTIQGSRNTEAFF	TGTGCCAGTACGACAATACAGGGGTCCCGGAACACTGAAGCTTTCTTT
NA	TRBV19	few	TRBJ2-3	CASSMGNTQYF	TGTGCCAGTAGTATGGGAAATACGCAGTATTTT
NA	TRBV6-2/TRBV6-3	few	TRBJ1-6	CASSFGQNSPLHF	TGTGCCAGCAGTTTCGGACAAAATTCACCCCTCCACTTT
NA	TRBV24-1	few	TRBJ2-3	CATSDPPGDTQYF	TGTGCCACCAGTGATCCCCCGGGGGATACGCAGTATTTT
NA	TRBV12-3/TRBV12-4	NA	TRBJ1-2	CASSGTRLDYGYTF	TGTGCCAGCAGCGGGACACGTTTGGACTATGGCTACACCTTC
NA	TRBV11-2	few	TRBJ2-5	CASSLDWSTEETQYF	TGTGCCAGCAGCTTAGACTGGTCGACAGAAGAGACCCAGTACTTC
NA	TRBV6-2/TRBV6-3	NA	TRBJ1-1	CASKNGRMNTEAFF	TGTGCCAGCAAAAACGGCAGAATGAACACTGAAGCTTTCTTT
NA	TRBV12-3/TRBV12-4	NA	TRBJ1-1	CASSSGRGTEAFF	TGTGCCAGCAGTTCAGGGAGAGGAACTGAAGCTTTCTTT
NA	TRBV15	NA	TRBJ2-3	CATSRDPGSTDTQYF	TGTGCCACCAGCAGAGACCCCGGCAGTACAGATACGCAGTATTTT
TRBD2	TRBV6-2/TRBV6-3	NA	TRBJ2-2	CASSSHEGLAGTGELFF	TGTGCCAGCAGTTCCCACGAAGGACTAGCGGGGACCGGGGAGCTGTTTTTT
TRBD1	TRBV9	once	TRBJ2-6	CASSVKMSGTGDISSGANVLTF	TGTGCCAGCAGCGTGAAGATGAGCGGGACAGGGGACATAAGCTCTGGGGCCAACGTCCTGACTTTC
TRBD1	TRBV7-2	few	TRBJ2-5	CASSAGTAYQETQYF	TGTGCCAGCAGCGCTGGGACAGCGTACCAAGAGACCCAGTACTTC
TRBD2	TRBV5-4	NA	TRBJ2-3	CASSPRLAGDSDTQYF	TGTGCCAGCAGCCCCCGACTAGCGGGAGACTCAGATACGCAGTATTTT
NA	TRBV11-3	few	TRBJ2-3	CASSPTRGGRTDTQYF	TGTGCCAGCAGCCCCACCCGCGGAGGAAGGACAGATACGCAGTATTTT